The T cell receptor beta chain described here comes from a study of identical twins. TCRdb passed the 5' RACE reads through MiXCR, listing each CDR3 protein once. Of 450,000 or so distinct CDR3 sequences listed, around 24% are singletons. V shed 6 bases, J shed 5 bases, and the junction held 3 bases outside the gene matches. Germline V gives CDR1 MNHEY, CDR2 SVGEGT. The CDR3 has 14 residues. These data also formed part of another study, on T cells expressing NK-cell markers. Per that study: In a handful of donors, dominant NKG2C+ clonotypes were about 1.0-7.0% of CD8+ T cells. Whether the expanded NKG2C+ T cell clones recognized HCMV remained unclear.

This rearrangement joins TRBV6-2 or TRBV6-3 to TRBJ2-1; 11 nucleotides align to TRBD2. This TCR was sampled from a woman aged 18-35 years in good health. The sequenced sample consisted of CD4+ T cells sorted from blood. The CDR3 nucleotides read TGTGCCAGCAGGGGGACTAGCGGCCACAATGAGCAGTTCTTC. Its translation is CASRGTSGHNEQFF.